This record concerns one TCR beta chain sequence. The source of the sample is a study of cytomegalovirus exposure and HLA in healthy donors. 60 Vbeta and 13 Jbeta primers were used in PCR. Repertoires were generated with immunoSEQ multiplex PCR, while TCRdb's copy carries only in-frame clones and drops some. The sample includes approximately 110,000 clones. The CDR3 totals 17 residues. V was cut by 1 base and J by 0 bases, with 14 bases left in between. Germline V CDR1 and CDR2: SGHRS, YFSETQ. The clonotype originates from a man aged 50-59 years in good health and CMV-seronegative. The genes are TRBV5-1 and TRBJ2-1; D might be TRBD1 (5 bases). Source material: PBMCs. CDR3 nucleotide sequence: TGCGCCAGCAGCTTGTCCTGGGGCGTGAGCTCCTACAATGAGCAGTTCTTC. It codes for CASSLSWGVSSYNEQFF. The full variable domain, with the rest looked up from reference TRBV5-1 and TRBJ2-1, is KAGVTQTPRYLIKTRGQQVTLSCSPISGHRSVSWYQQTPGQGLQFLFEYFSETQRNKGNFPGRFSGRQFSNSRSEMNVSTLELGDSALYLCASSLSWGVSSYNEQFFGPGTRLTVL.